What follows are 8 T cell receptor beta chains derived from one specimen sequenced in a study of PD-L1 blockade in urothelial cancer. The assay was immunoSEQ multiplex PCR, and TCRdb's table has in-frame clones only and misses some. Of 72,000 or so clones detected, approximately 91% appear once; the ten largest clones hold about 10%. The time point is: peripheral blood 6 weeks after treatment start. Here the sequenced sample was PBMCs, taken around atezolizumab (anti-PD-L1) treatment. The receptors were sampled from a man aged 55-75 years with urothelial cancer.

The chain is built from TRBV19 and TRBJ2-2; no clear D. Germline CDR1 reads LNHDA; CDR2 reads SQIVND (reference sequence). V was trimmed by 4 bases and J by 1 base, leaving 4 bases between them. The CDR3 runs 13 residues. CDR3 DNA sequence: TGTGCCAGTAGTAATCAGAACACCGGGGAGCTGTTTTTT. Protein product: CASSNQNTGELFF.

CDR3 in DNA: TGTGCCAGCAGCCAACTGACAGGCTCTCACGAGCAGTACTTC. Protein product: CASSQLTGSHEQYF. The chain links TRBV7-9 to TRBJ2-7; the D gene is possibly TRBD1 (6 bases). The CDR3 has 14 amino acids. Germline assignment: CDR1 SEHNR and CDR2 FQNEAQ (reference sequence). The ends were cut back, 5 bases at V and 5 bases at J, with 16 bases in the middle.

The CDR3 region has the DNA TGTGCCAGCAGCCCCGGGGGTATCGCCAAAAACATTCAGTACTTC. Protein sequence: CASSPGGIAKNIQYF. The chain has TRBV7-2 and TRBJ2-4; perhaps TRBD2 as D (6 bases). CDR1 and CDR2 from the germline V gene are SGHTA and FQGNSA. This CDR3 comprises 15 residues. V lost 5 bases, J lost 1 base, and 12 bases lay in between.

The V gene is TRBV5-4, the J gene TRBJ2-1; TRBD1 is a possible D gene (6 bases). Germline CDR1 SGHNT, CDR2 YYREEE (reference sequence). With 4 bases removed from V and 5 bases from J, the gap between germline ends came to 16 bases. The CDR3 loop spans 15 amino acids. The CDR3 sequence: CASSPQGGGDNEQFF. CDR3 bases: TGTGCCAGCAGCCCACAGGGCGGAGGCGACAATGAGCAGTTCTTC.

This clone was counted between two and nine times. The V gene is TRBV5-5, the J gene TRBJ1-6, with 7 nucleotides matching TRBD1. This CDR3 comprises 17 residues. Germline lookup yields CDR1 SGHKS and CDR2 YYEKEE (reference sequence). V lost 6 bases and J lost 4; bases outside the gene matches: 13. The CDR3 loop reads CASTTRVTGEYNSPLHF. Here the CDR3 DNA reads TGTGCCAGCACTACACGAGTCACAGGGGAATATAATTCACCCCTCCACTTT.

This clone was detected once. The rearrangement joins TRBV4-3 to TRBJ2-7; possible D gene TRBD2, 5 bases. V lost 0 bases and J 6 bases, leaving 24 bases between the germline ends. The CDR3 loop spans 18 amino acids. Germline CDR1 reads LGHNA; CDR2 reads YSLEER. Here the CDR3 DNA reads TGCGCCAGCAGCCAAGATCATCTTAGCGAGGACTTTTTTTCCGAGCAGTACTTC. Its translation is CASSQDHLSEDFFSEQYF.

This chain joins TRBV29-1 and TRBJ1-4, with TRBD1 matching over 9 bases. The CDR3 runs 13 residues. J gave up 7 bases and V 4 bases, and 4 bases lay outside the gene matches. CDR1 SQVTM and CDR2 ANQGSEA come from the germline V gene. CDR3 protein: CSVGQGGGEKLFF. In DNA, the CDR3 is TGCAGCGTTGGACAGGGGGGTGGTGAAAAACTGTTTTTT.

V and J are TRBV6-5 and TRBJ1-2; 9 nucleotides match TRBD1. Germline V CDR1 and CDR2: MNHEY, SVGAGI. CDR3 length equals 14 residues. Trimming cost V 2 bases and J 3 bases; bases outside gene matches: 1. The CDR3 protein is CASSYRDRDYGYTF. CDR3 DNA: TGTGCCAGCAGTTACCGGGACAGGGACTATGGCTACACCTTC.